One sample yielded the 10 T cell receptor beta chains listed below, sequenced in a study of cytomegalovirus exposure and HLA in healthy donors. Assay used: immunoSEQ multiplex PCR; TCRdb lists only in-frame clones, some missing. Of 200,000 to 300,000 clones in the sample, around nine tenths are singletons; the top ten hold 2.6%. The specimen was PBMCs. Source of these receptors: a man younger than 35 in good health and CMV-seronegative.

The genes are TRBV11-3 and TRBJ2-2; D remains unclear. This CDR3 contains 13 residues. V lost 5 bases and J lost 5, with 9 bases in between. Looked up from germline, CDR1 is SGHNT and CDR2 is YENEEA. The CDR3 region is CASSVYGTGELFF. The CDR3, as DNA: TGTGCCAGCAGCGTCTACGGGACCGGGGAGCTGTTTTTT.

The chain links TRBV10-3 to TRBJ1-1; 10 bases match TRBD1. V lost 4 bases to trimming and J lost 5 bases; unmatched junction nucleotides: 7. Germline CDR1 reads ENHRY; CDR2 reads SYGVKD. CDR3 length equals 15 residues. This CDR3 reads CAISGPGQGRTEAFF. The CDR3 DNA sequence: TGTGCCATCAGTGGGCCGGGACAGGGGAGAACTGAAGCTTTCTTT.

V is TRBV28 and J is TRBJ2-7; D is possibly TRBD2 (6 bases). The germline V gene has CDR1 MDHEN and CDR2 SYDVKM. CDR3 size: 12 residues. The germline V and J ends were trimmed by 7 bases and 4 bases, with 11 bases remaining between them. DNA for the CDR3: TGTGCCAGCACCCTGGGGGGTTACGAGCAGTACTTC. Encoded protein: CASTLGGYEQYF.

The chain recombines TRBV5-4 with TRBJ2-3, with D perhaps matching TRBD2 (7 bases). CDR3 length equals 16 residues. Germline loops: CDR1 SGHNT, CDR2 YYREEE (reference sequence). Between the trimmed V and J ends, which lost 1 base and 6 bases, there was a span of 18 bases. CDR3 in amino acids: CASSLPIGGGADTQYF. CDR3 DNA sequence: TGTGCCAGCAGCTTGCCGATAGGAGGGGGGGCGGATACGCAGTATTTT.

V gene TRBV10-3 combines with J gene TRBJ2-2; D remains unclear. Germline-derived CDR1 and CDR2 are ENHRY and SYGVKD. The CDR3 loop spans 16 amino acids. Between the trimmed V and J ends, which lost 7 bases and 0 bases, there was a span of 15 bases. CDR3 sequence (DNA): TGTGCCATCACCCCACGGGTCCGCTCGAACACCGGGGAGCTGTTTTTT. It specifies CAITPRVRSNTGELFF.

This clone was observed once. The V call is TRBV27, the J call TRBJ2-7, with 8 positions matching TRBD1. Per germline, CDR1 MNHEY and CDR2 SMNVEV (reference sequence). With 4 bases clipped from V and 5 bases from J, the junction kept 4 bases outside the gene matches. This CDR3 is built from 13 residues. The CDR3 loop is CASSSDRGDEQYF. The CDR3 DNA reads as TGTGCCAGCAGTTCCGACAGGGGCGACGAGCAGTACTTC.

CDR3 residues: CATSRDTNQPQHF. CDR3 nucleotides: TGTGCCACCAGCAGGGACACAAATCAGCCCCAGCATTTT. This chain connects TRBV15 to TRBJ1-5; perhaps TRBD1 as D (5 bases). Germline assignment: CDR1 LNHNV and CDR2 YYDKDF (reference sequence). The V end lost 3 bases, the J end lost 4 bases, and 7 bases lay between the germline ends. CDR3 length: 13 residues. Filled out from reference TRBV15 and TRBJ1-5, the complete variable domain reads DAMVIQNPRYQVTQFGKPVTLSCSQTLNHNVMYWYQQKSSQAPKLLFHYYDKDFNNEADTPDNFQSRRPNTSFCFLDIRSPGLGDTAMYLCATSRDTNQPQHFGDGTRLSIL.

The chain employs TRBV29-1 and TRBJ1-1; 12 bases line up with TRBD1. The CDR3 is 15 residues long. With 6 bases clipped from V and 4 bases from J, the junction kept 9 bases outside the gene matches. CDR1 is SQVTM and CDR2 is ANQGSEA in the germline V gene. CDR3 residues: CSVALGQGAFTEAFF. The DNA for the CDR3 is TGCAGCGTCGCCCTGGGACAGGGGGCCTTCACTGAAGCTTTCTTT.

This chain connects TRBV28 to TRBJ1-1; TRBD1 aligns across 10 bases. The V and J ends lost 5 bases and 0 bases, in that order; junction bases with no gene match: 6. Per germline, CDR1 MDHEN and CDR2 SYDVKM. This CDR3 comprises 16 residues. The CDR3 nucleotides read TGTGCCAGCAGTAACCGGGACAGGGGCATGAACACTGAAGCTTTCTTT. This codes for CASSNRDRGMNTEAFF.

This clone was counted a single time. The V call is TRBV5-1, the J call TRBJ2-2; 9 nucleotides match TRBD1. Germline V gene sequence: CDR1 SGHRS, CDR2 YFSETQ. Trimming removed 4 bases from V and 9 bases from J; junction bases left unmatched: 7. The length of the CDR3 is 14 residues. Here the CDR3 reads CASSPRTGVRELFF. The CDR3 DNA sequence: TGCGCCAGCAGCCCCAGGACAGGGGTTCGGGAGCTGTTTTTT.